This T cell receptor beta chain was profiled in a study of T cell repertoires in cytomegalovirus infection. Study background: HLA-B-restricted CMV epitopes that are well studied were used alongside recently identified HLA-C-restricted ones. In public TCR beta signatures, there were indications of both CMV infection and matching HLA type.

General observations from the study: The ex vivo response was dominated by HLA-C-restricted CMV-specific TCR beta clonotypes.

TCRdb re-derived calls from the reads in MiXCR, one entry per CDR3 protein. This table holds 50,000 to 55,000 distinct CDR3 sequences, about 18% found once. In regard to this clonotype: Its antigen is still unknown.

The CDR3 has 14 residues. Trimming took 1 base from V and 9 from J, leaving 13 bases between them. Germline loops: CDR1 SGHVS, CDR2 FNYEAQ. The source of this sequence is a human donor in good health (CMV status not recorded). Some clones in this sample may be carry-over from other donors' samples. The input for sequencing was CD8+ T cells from cultured PBMCs, taken from culture after CMV antigen stimulation. This chain joins TRBV7-6 and TRBJ2-1; D is perhaps TRBD1 (5 bases). The CDR3 DNA follows: TGTGCCAGCAGCTTAGTTGGGTGGGGCACTGAGCAGTTCTTC. Protein product: CASSLVGWGTEQFF.